The present entry profiles one TCR beta chain with its context. Its antigen is unidentified. This sample was included in a study of OX40 agonist ivuxolimab in advanced cancers. General study points: Both blood CD4+ and CD8+ T cells showed clonal growth by week 6 at 0.1 to 3.0 mg/kg. Among the least clonally expanded were partial responders at 0.1-3.0 mg/kg. It was not determined which antigens were specifically recognized by the peripheral T cells that had undergone clonal expansion.

The protocol was immunoSEQ multiplex PCR, while the TCRdb copy is restricted to in-frame clones and leaves out a portion. Among 20,000 to 25,000 clones listed, 77% were seen once. The germline CDR1 and CDR2 sequences are MGHRA and YSYEKL. CDR3 length equals 15 residues. Trimming took 5 bases from V and 8 from J, leaving 18 bases between them. This chain uses TRBV4-1 with TRBJ1-4; weak D call: TRBD1 (5 bases). The receptor's source is an adult with an advanced solid tumor such as melanoma, head and neck, liver or kidney cancer. The sequenced sample was CD4+ or CD8+ T cells sorted from blood, obtained in a trial of the OX40 agonist ivuxolimab. The chain's CDR3 is CASSASEGVGEKLFF. The CDR3 DNA sequence: TGCGCCAGCAGCGCAAGCGAAGGGGTAGGCGAAAAACTGTTTTTT.